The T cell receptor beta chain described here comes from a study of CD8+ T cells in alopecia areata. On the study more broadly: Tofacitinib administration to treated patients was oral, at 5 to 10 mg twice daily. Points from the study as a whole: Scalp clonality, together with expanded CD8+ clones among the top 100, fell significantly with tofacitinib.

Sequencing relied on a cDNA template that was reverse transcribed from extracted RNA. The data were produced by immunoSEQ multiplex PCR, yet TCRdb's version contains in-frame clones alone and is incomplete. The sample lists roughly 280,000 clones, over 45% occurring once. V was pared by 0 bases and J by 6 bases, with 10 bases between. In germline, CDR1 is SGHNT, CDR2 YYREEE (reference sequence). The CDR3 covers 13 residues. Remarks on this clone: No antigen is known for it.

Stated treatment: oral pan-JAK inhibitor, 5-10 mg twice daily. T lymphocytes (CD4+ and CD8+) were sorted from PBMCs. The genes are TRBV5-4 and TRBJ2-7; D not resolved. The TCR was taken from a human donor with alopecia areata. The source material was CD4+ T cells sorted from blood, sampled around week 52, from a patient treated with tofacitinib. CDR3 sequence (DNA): TGTGCCAGCAGCTTGGATTTAGGCGGCGAGCAGTACTTC. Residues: CASSLDLGGEQYF.